The TCR beta chain under discussion was sequenced for a study of graft-versus-host responses after intestinal transplantation (dated by TCRdb to about 2021). In the study overall: The transplants that recipients got were multivisceral, liver-intestinal, or isolated intestinal. To identify alloreactive clones, pre-transplant mixed lymphocyte reaction products were sequenced and compared with unstimulated pre-transplant donor and recipient T cells. Graft-versus-host and host-versus-graft alloreactive T cell clones were tracked in the graft, circulation and bone marrow after intestinal transplantation using bulk TCR-beta CDR3 sequencing. Anti-thymocyte globulin induction was given to all recipients, followed by maintenance tacrolimus and steroids for 2 to 3 years. Rather than going through the commercial service, samples from a few later patients were sequenced in-house on an Illumina MiSeq and processed with MiXCR. A peak of at least 4% donor T cells among recipient peripheral blood mononuclear cells was the definition used for donor T cell macrochimerism. The cohort enrolled some 24 intestinal transplant recipients, one of whom was a retransplant, and a few patients without pretransplant specimens were excluded.

In regard to this clone: Which antigen it targets is not known. Per-base quality was not reported, and no clone a single base away is much larger than it.

Receptor amplification or capture employed the immunoSEQ multiplex PCR assay. For most patients, genomic DNA was isolated with the Qiagen DNeasy Blood and Tissue Kit and sent frozen to Adaptive Biotechnologies for TCR sequencing. For most patients, genomic DNA was subjected to high-throughput TCR-beta CDR3 sequencing by Adaptive Biotechnologies. In the paper's pipeline: Adaptive's ImmunoSEQ software supplied the TCR sequencing data for around 19 patients, while MiXCR and VDJtools were used to process a few other patients. CD4 versus CD8 sorting errors were corrected by removing sequences found in both subsets at a frequency ratio below 5:1. CDR3 nucleotide sequences shared between donor and recipient were removed because their origin could not be assigned. To count as alloreactive, a clone needed at least 2-fold expansion over unstimulated cells and a minimum CFSE-low frequency of 0.002% (template counts) or 0.001% (read counts). A clone was considered mappable if detected in the sequenced pre-transplant spleen, lymph node, or MLR CFSE-low populations of the donor or recipient. Cumulative frequency of alloreactive clones was calculated as a percentage of all sequences weighted by copy number. TCRdb re-hosts the immuneACCESS table, in-frame sequences only. Its copies lack some clones; in the studies checked, an unresolved V gene accounts for under half of them, and the cause for the rest is not known. V and J calls and clone size are given by that table; D and trimming were obtained from the DNA. The sample table records under 100,000 clones; approximately 78% of these occur just once. The ten largest clones represent more than 0.8% of the sample.

Taken with the paper, the label for time point translates to: cells obtained before transplantation from donor or recipient. CD3+CD4+ and CD3+CD8+ populations were FACS-sorted from unstimulated pre-transplant donor and recipient cells taken from spleen or lymph nodes. Trimming leaves V shorter by 7 bases and J shorter by 4 bases, with the junction holding 8 bases beyond the gene matches. The CDR3, cysteine through phenylalanine, is 15 amino acids long. Only the CDR3 region is kept as DNA, spanning 45 bases read in frame from base 1. CDR1 and CDR2 are drawn from the germline V gene: WSHSY, SAAADI. Results the study describes overall, beyond this receptor: In the allografts of patients with donor T cell macrochimerism, GvH to HvG T cell clonal ratios were high. Early after transplant, declines in HvG clones were associated with peak levels of circulating GvH clones. The conclusions were limited by the relatively low number and heterogeneity of the intestinal transplant patients. GvH clones were detected in recipient bone marrow, and some of these GvH clones were observed earlier in ileal mucosa or blood, consistent with an intestinal mucosal origin.

This clonotype was sampled from a human donor who received an intestinal transplant. The material was unstimulated CD4+ T cells sorted from spleen or lymph node cells, obtained before intestinal transplant. The sequence links TRBV10-2 to TRBJ2-1; TRBD2 matches 9 bases in the middle. The nucleotides read TGCGCCAGCACCCAGGAGACTAGCGGATACAATGAGCAGTTCTTC. Its translation reads: CASTQETSGYNEQFF.